This entry lists 12 T cell receptor beta chains sequenced from one sample in a study of CD8 T cells in Susac syndrome. Random hexamers were used to reverse transcribe the RNA input (0.5 to 1 ug). TCRdb redid the calling of the immunoSEQ multiplex PCR reads with MiXCR, one entry per CDR3 protein. Of about 140,000 distinct CDR3 sequences in the sample, 95% were seen once. Material: CD8+ T cells from PBMCs. The source of these receptors is a human donor with Susac syndrome.

The CDR3 region is CASSVGGGGEQYF. The CDR3 bases are TGTGCCAGCAGCGTAGGAGGGGGTGGCGAGCAGTACTTC. The chain couples TRBV9 to TRBJ2-7; D is perhaps TRBD1 (6 bases). This CDR3 is built from 13 residues. V lost 0 bases and J lost 6, with 10 bases in between. Germline V gene data show CDR1 as SGDLS and CDR2 as YYNGEE.

This clonotype was counted once. DNA of the CDR3: TGTGCCAGTAGGTTGGGCAATCAGCCCCAGCATTTT. It is translated as CASRLGNQPQHF. The V and J genes are TRBV27 and TRBJ1-5; D unclear. V was shortened by 9 bases and J by 2 bases, with 8 bases between the two germline ends. Germline V lookup: CDR1 MNHEY, CDR2 SMNVEV (reference sequence). This CDR3 contains 12 residues.

For the CDR3, the DNA is TGTGCCAGCAGCTTAGGACCGTCAACTAATGAAAAACTGTTTTTT. Protein product: CASSLGPSTNEKLFF. The rearrangement uses TRBV13 and TRBJ1-4; unclear D gene. Deletions cut 0 bases from V and 0 bases from J, with 5 bases between. Germline lookup yields CDR1 PRHDT and CDR2 FYEKMQ (reference sequence). CDR3 length: 15 residues. The full variable domain, with the rest looked up from reference TRBV13 and TRBJ1-4, is AAGVIQSPRHLIKEKRETATLKCYPIPRHDTVYWYQQGPGQDPQFLISFYEKMQSDKGSIPDRFSAQQFSDYHSELNMSSLELGDSALYFCASSLGPSTNEKLFFGSGTQLSVL.

This clonotype was seen a single time. This sequence joins TRBV7-6 and TRBJ2-7, with 9 bases lining up with TRBD1. CDR3 length: 15 residues. Germline CDR1 SGHVS, CDR2 FNYEAQ. Trimming took 5 bases from V and 3 from J; bases not matched to a gene: 8. CDR3 sequence: CASSGGGTGLYEQYF. The CDR3 bases are TGTGCCAGCAGCGGGGGCGGGACAGGGCTCTACGAGCAGTACTTC.

This chain connects TRBV11-3 to TRBJ1-1; 7 bases agree with TRBD1. The V and J ends lost 6 bases and 0 bases, in that order; junction bases with no gene match: 10. The CDR3 extends over 16 amino acids. CDR1 SGHNT and CDR2 YENEEA come from the germline V gene. CDR3 nucleotide sequence: TGTGCCAGCAGTCCCCGCAGGGGGAACATGAACACTGAAGCTTTCTTT. Residues: CASSPRRGNMNTEAFF.

The J gene is TRBJ1-1, the V gene TRBV4-1; D is unresolved. V shed 3 bases and J shed 8 bases, with 13 bases lying between them. CDR1 and CDR2 (germline): MGHRA, YSYEKL. This CDR3 has 13 residues. The CDR3 DNA reads as TGCGCCAGCAGCCAGATAGGCCCCGCAGAAGCTTTCTTT. It codes for CASSQIGPAEAFF.

This chain links TRBV24-1 with TRBJ2-1; D is perhaps TRBD2 (6 bases). The CDR3 has 12 residues. Trimming took off 0 bases at V and 13 bases at J, with 9 bases between the two ends. Germline loops: CDR1 KGHDR, CDR2 SFDVKD. CDR3 protein: CATSDLLAEQFF. CDR3 nucleotides: TGTGCCACCAGTGATTTGTTAGCGGAACAGTTCTTC.

This chain links TRBV27 with TRBJ2-5; 7 bases are shared with TRBD1. Trimming at V came to 6 bases and at J to 5 bases, leaving 9 bases not matched to a gene. Germline V gives CDR1 MNHEY, CDR2 SMNVEV (reference sequence). The CDR3 sequence is 14 residues long. DNA for the CDR3: TGTGCCAGCAGAGCTTTAGGGGGCAGGGAGACCCAGTACTTC. As protein: CASRALGGRETQYF.

V and J are TRBV29-1 and TRBJ2-7, with 14 bases aligning to TRBD2. The CDR3 spans 16 residues. Unmatched junction bases numbered 11, after V lost 5 bases and J lost 5 bases. Germline CDR1 is SQVTM and CDR2 is ANQGSEA. CDR3 residues: CSVLGTSGSSPHEQYF. DNA for the CDR3: TGCAGCGTTCTGGGGACTAGCGGGAGTTCCCCCCACGAGCAGTACTTC.

The chain couples TRBV4-1 to TRBJ1-1, with 7 bases that match TRBD1. Germline V gene sequence: CDR1 MGHRA, CDR2 YSYEKL. The CDR3 totals 16 residues. Trimming took 1 base from V and 3 from J; bases not matched to a gene: 8. The CDR3 DNA sequence: TGCGCCAGCAGCCAAGTCCTAAAGACAGGGTACACTGAAGCTTTCTTT. Protein: CASSQVLKTGYTEAFF.

V gene TRBV11-3 combines with J gene TRBJ2-7; 7 positions agree with TRBD1. Unmatched junction bases numbered 7, after V lost 4 bases and J lost 4 bases. This CDR3 spans 14 amino acids. The germline gives CDR1 SGHNT, CDR2 YENEEA. CDR3 in amino acids: CASSSLDREYEQYF. The CDR3 region has the DNA TGTGCCAGCAGCTCCCTTGACAGGGAGTACGAGCAGTACTTC.

This chain links TRBV29-1 with TRBJ2-1, with D perhaps matching TRBD2 (6 bases). The germline V gene has CDR1 SQVTM and CDR2 ANQGSEA. With 0 bases removed from V and 3 bases from J, the gap between germline ends came to 12 bases. The CDR3 is 15 amino acids. The CDR3: CSVEDPDYHYNEQFF. CDR3 bases: TGCAGCGTTGAAGATCCGGACTACCACTACAATGAGCAGTTCTTC.